This T cell receptor beta chain was obtained from a study of CD8+CD57+ T cells in acquired aplastic anemia (dated by TCRdb to 2017 to 2018). Looking at the study overall: Extracted DNA from sorted CD4+ and CD8+ cells averaged about 3.4 ug, ranging from about 0.17 to 30 ug. CD8+CD57+ expansion was defined as a frequency above the mean frequency observed in healthy subjects. What the authors observed across the whole study: CD8+ Simpson's diversity did not differ significantly between patients and healthy controls (P=0.060). Fewer than 35 CD8+ CDR3 sequences were found to be shared between patients and controls, but these sequences appeared to be highly expressed in patients and within the immunodominant clones of the patients.

On this clonotype: Its binding antigen is unknown. Base qualities are not recorded, but no much larger clone differs from it by a single base.

The CDR3 holds 14 amino acids from the cysteine to the phenylalanine. Only the CDR3 region is kept as DNA, spanning 42 bases read in frame from base 1. Looking up the germline V gene (reference sequence) yields CDR1 SEHNR and CDR2 FQNEAQ. The junction shows trimming of 4 bases on V and 4 bases on J, plus 11 bases between the germline ends. Flow cytometry had shown CD8+CD57+ cell expansion in the patients selected for sequencing. Severe acquired aplastic anemia was diagnosed in all patients according to International Study of Aplastic Anemia and Agranulocytosis and Camitta criteria. No patient had received any therapy when blood was sampled. TCR repertoires of sorted CD4+ and CD8+ blood T cells from severe aplastic anemia patients and healthy subjects were deep-sequenced in the study. In the USA, patient enrollment took place under clinicaltrials.gov protocols 00001620, 01623167, 00001397, 00071045, 00081523 and 00961064. Ficoll-Paque density gradient centrifugation was used to isolate peripheral blood mononuclear cells. Before DNA was extracted, CD4+ and CD8+ T cells were sorted using either FACS or magnetic beads.

TCR beta VDJ combination and CDR3 sequence profiling used genomic DNA as the template. An Illumina HiSeq 2000 was used for TCR repertoire sequencing. For the original study's pipeline: TRBV/TRBJ rearrangement plots, CDR3 size and DJ length profiles, and Simpson's diversity index were used to evaluate the repertoires. The immunodominant clone was defined as the most abundant DNA sequence in deep sequencing data. CDR3 amino acid sequences were screened for sharing across subjects and compared with published repertoires and the VDJdb database. The raw public reads went through TCRdb reprocessing: fastp at Q25, MiXCR clone calling, in-frame beta chains kept. Duplicate CDR3 protein sequences are folded into a single record with the most common DNA and genes. Here the V and J calls rest on TCRdb's processing, not on the authors' analysis. This sample is represented by roughly 250,000 distinct CDR3 sequences; more than 40% of them were singletons. The leading ten clones occupy 6.5% to 8% of the sample.

The sequenced sample was sorted CD4+, CD8+, or CD8+CD57+ T cells (not recorded which) from PBMCs. Recombination connected TRBV7-9 to TRBJ1-3; the D gene is not confidently resolved. The receptor comes from a human donor with aplastic anemia. The sequenced DNA is TGTGCCAGCAGCTCACGGACTAGCGGAAACACCATATATTTT. Protein translation: CASSSRTSGNTIYF.